The clone carrying this T cell receptor beta chain appeared many times. The TCRbeta library incorporated unique molecular identifiers. TCRdb re-derived calls from the PCR reads in MiXCR, one entry per CDR3 protein. There are around 500,000 distinct CDR3 sequences in the sample; roughly an eighth occur only once, and roughly 5.4% lies in the top ten. This entry comes from a study of T-cell reconstitution after alpha-beta-depleted transplantation in children. The CDR3 extends over 16 amino acids. Deletions cut 1 base from V and 1 base from J, with 12 bases between. Germline CDR1 reads SGHTA; CDR2 reads FQGTGA.

The sequence derives from a human donor who donated a stem cell graft to a child with combined immunodeficiency. The chain employs TRBV7-3 and TRBJ2-3, with D perhaps matching TRBD2 (6 bases). The sample here was PBMCs from the stem cell graft donor, taken from the stem cell graft. The CDR3 sequence is CASSLIGGGGTDTQYF. CDR3 bases: TGTGCCAGCAGCTTAATAGGCGGAGGGGGCACAGATACGCAGTATTTT.